This T cell receptor beta chain was identified in a study of T cells after yellow fever vaccination (dated by TCRdb to about 2019). In the study overall: The SMART-Seq v4 Ultra Low Input RNA kit was used to prepare libraries from fractions with low cell numbers. To track T-cell clones before and after primary and booster YFV17D yellow fever vaccination, bulk TCR alpha and beta repertoires were sequenced longitudinally. Two healthy male donors, one aged 18 to 29 and one aged 30 to 40 years, made up the cohort. Bulk PBMC replicates and cell subsets were isolated from blood drawn at multiple timepoints before and after both primary and secondary immunization. Points the paper makes about the study in general: Computational filtering was required because FACS-sorted repertoires could contain abundant contaminating clonotypes from the bulk population. Most clones expanded after primary vaccination (96% of CD4 and roughly 90% of CD8) were re-detected after the booster, suggesting that broad memory maintenance occurred. Compared with the primary T-cell response, the secondary T-cell response was faster but weaker, reaching its peak on day 5 rather than on day 15. Only a couple of donors were included in the study, so the extent to which the findings can be generalized is limited. A small share of clonotypes was detected in both CD4 and CD8 compartments, with the overlap likely arising from convergent recombination.

Sequenced on an Illumina NovaSeq 6000. TCR cDNA was synthesized by 5'RACE template switching, through which a universal primer site and unique molecular identifiers were introduced. Priming for cDNA synthesis came from both the TCR alpha and TCR beta constant segments. Two PCR steps were used to amplify libraries, with sample barcodes and sequencing adapters being added in the second step. Sequencing of libraries was done on Illumina HiSeq 2500 (2x100 bp) or NovaSeq (2x150 bp). In the original analysis: MIGEC handled demultiplexing of reads and collapsing into UMI consensus sequences, while MiXCR performed V(D)J alignment. Vaccine-responding clonotypes were identified with edgeR using replicate PBMC samples, with FDR below 0.01 and a log2 fold change above 5 up to day 15 being required. CD4 or CD8 identity was assigned to each bulk clonotype according to whether the clonotype was present at higher abundance in the sequenced CD4 repertoire or the sequenced CD8 repertoire. TCRdb took the public reads, trimmed them with fastp at Q25, ran MiXCR for clone calling and kept in-frame beta chains. Records with the same CDR3 protein are collapsed into one entry carrying the most frequent genes and DNA. These V and J calls rely on TCRdb rather than the paper's analysis. The sample records 400,000 to 450,000 distinct CDR3 sequences, around 19% of which are singletons. The ten biggest clones cover roughly a sixth of the sample.

For CDR1 and CDR2, the germline V gene lists MNHEY and SVGEGT. The CDR3 covers 14 residues, taking in both the cysteine and the phenylalanine. Just the 42-base CDR3 DNA is kept, in frame starting at base 1. At the junction V is shortened by 6 bases and J by 5 bases, with 16 bases in between. This clonotype occurred a few times. No cognate antigen has been identified for it. Base qualities are not provided; no much larger clone lies one nucleotide away. The treatment or condition label here, explained by the study, means: live attenuated yellow fever vaccine strain. At every blood-draw timepoint, two biological replicates of bulk PBMCs were collected. A standard Ficoll-Paque protocol was used to isolate PBMCs from peripheral blood. RNA was extracted with TriZol from bulk PBMCs, CD4 and CD8 fractions, and dextramer-positive and dextramer-negative fractions.

This sample comprised PBMCs, obtained before the yellow fever booster vaccination. The clonotype originates from a man between 18 and 35 years old who received the YFV17D yellow fever vaccine. The sequence joins TRBV6-2 or TRBV6-3 to TRBJ2-5; the D segment cannot be called with confidence. CDR3 reads: CASRQAGLGETQYF. In nucleotides, the sequence is TGTGCCAGCAGGCAAGCCGGGCTAGGGGAGACCCAGTACTTC.